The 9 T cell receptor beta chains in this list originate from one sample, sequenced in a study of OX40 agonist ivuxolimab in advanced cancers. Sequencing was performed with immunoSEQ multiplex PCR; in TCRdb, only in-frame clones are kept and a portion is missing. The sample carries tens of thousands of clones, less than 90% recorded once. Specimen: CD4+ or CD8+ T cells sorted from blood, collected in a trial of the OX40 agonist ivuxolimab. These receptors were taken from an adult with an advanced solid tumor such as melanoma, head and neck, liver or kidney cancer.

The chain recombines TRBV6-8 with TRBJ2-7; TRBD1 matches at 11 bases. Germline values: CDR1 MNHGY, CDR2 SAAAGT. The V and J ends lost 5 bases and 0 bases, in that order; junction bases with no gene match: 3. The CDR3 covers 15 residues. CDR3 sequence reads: CASSEGTGGSYEQYF. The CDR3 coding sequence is TGTGCCAGCAGTGAAGGGACAGGGGGCTCCTACGAGCAGTACTTC.

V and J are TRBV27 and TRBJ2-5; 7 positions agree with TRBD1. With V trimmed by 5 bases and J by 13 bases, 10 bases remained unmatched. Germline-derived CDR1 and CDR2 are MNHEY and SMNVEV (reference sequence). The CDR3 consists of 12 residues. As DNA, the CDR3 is TGTGCCAGCAGTAGGGGGACAGAGGCGTTGTACTTC. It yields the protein CASSRGTEALYF.

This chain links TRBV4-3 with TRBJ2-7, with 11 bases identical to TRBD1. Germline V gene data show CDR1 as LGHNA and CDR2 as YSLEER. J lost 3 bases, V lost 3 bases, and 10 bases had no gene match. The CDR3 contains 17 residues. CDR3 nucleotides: TGCGCCAGCAGCCACCCCCCCGGGGACAGGGGGGGCTACGAGCAGTACTTC. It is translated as CASSHPPGDRGGYEQYF.

The CDR3 DNA is TGTGCCAGCAGCCTAAACAGGGTCCTGTCGGCTTTAAACTATGGCTACACCTTC. Its protein product is CASSLNRVLSALNYGYTF. The chain joins TRBV7-9 to TRBJ1-2, with a possible D match to TRBD1 (6 bases). The germline V and J ends were trimmed by 5 bases and 2 bases, with 24 bases remaining between them. The CDR3 totals 18 residues. Germline CDR1 and CDR2: SEHNR and FQNEAQ (reference sequence).

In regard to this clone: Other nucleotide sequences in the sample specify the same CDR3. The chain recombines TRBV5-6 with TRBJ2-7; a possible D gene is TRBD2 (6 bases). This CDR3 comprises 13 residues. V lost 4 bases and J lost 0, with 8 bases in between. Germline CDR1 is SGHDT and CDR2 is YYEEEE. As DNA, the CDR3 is TGTGCCAGCAGCCTACTAGCCTCCTACGAGCAGTACTTC. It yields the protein CASSLLASYEQYF.

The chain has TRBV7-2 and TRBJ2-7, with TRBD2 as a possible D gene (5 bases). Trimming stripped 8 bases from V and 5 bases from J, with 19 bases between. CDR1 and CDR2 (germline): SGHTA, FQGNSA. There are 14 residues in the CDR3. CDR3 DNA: TGTGCCAGCCGTCCTCCCGGGGTATCCCACGAGCAGTACTTC. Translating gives CASRPPGVSHEQYF. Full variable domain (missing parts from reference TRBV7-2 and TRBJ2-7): GAGVSQSPSNKVTEKGKDVELRCDPISGHTALYWYRQSLGQGLEFLIYFQGNSAPDKSGLPSDRFSAERTGGSVSTLTIQRTQQEDSAVYLCASRPPGVSHEQYFGPGTRLTVT.

In nucleotides, the CDR3 is TGTGCCAGCAGCGCCTCCATCCGAGACTCGACGAATGGCTACACCTTC. It is translated as CASSASIRDSTNGYTF. The genes are TRBV7-8 and TRBJ1-2; D is uncertain. V was trimmed by 5 bases and J by 6 bases, leaving 22 bases between them. The CDR3 is 16 amino acids. From germline, CDR1 is SGHVS and CDR2 FQNEAQ.

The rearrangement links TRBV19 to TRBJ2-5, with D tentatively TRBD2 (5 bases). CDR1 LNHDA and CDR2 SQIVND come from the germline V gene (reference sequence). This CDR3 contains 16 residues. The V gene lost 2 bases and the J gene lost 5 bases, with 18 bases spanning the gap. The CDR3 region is CASSIREGNLWETQYF. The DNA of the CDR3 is TGTGCCAGTAGTATACGGGAAGGGAACCTTTGGGAGACCCAGTACTTC.

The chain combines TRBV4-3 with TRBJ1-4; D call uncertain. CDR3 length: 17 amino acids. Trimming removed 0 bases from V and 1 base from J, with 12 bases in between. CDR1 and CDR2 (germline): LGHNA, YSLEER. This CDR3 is CASSQEVAGITNEKLFF. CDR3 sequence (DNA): TGCGCCAGCAGCCAAGAGGTTGCGGGGATAACTAATGAAAAACTGTTTTTT.